This record looks at one T cell receptor (beta chain) sequence and its context. This clonotype occurred many times. What this receptor recognizes is not known. No qualities accompany the bases; no much larger clone lies one base away. The record originates from a study of breast tumors, draining lymph nodes, adjacent tissues (TCRdb year 2016). Regarding the complete study: TCR beta repertoires were compared across tumor, adjacent nontumor tissue and axillary lymph nodes obtained from breast cancer patients. The study aimed to assess the relationships and possible T-cell exchange between tumor, surrounding tissue and draining lymph node repertoires in human breast cancer. The paper's findings and limits, for the study overall: Tumor T-cell repertoires showed less diversity than lymph node repertoires and more diversity than nontumor tissue repertoires, and tumor T-cell repertoires showed preferential V and J gene usage. Rather than being directly demonstrated, the conclusion that tumor T cells originate in lymph nodes was presented as consistent with a hypothesis. The data were considered consistent with the idea that most tumor T cells come from the lymph node and then expand in tumor tissue. In luminal-like breast cancer, tumor and nontumor tissue repertoires resembled each other significantly more than in basal-like breast cancer.

Lymph node samples were obtained from the axillary draining lymph nodes of breast cancer patients. The CDR3 spans 13 residues, from the cysteine through the phenylalanine. Of all the DNA, just the CDR3 is kept, 39 bases in frame from base 1. V is clipped by 3 bases and J by 7 bases, and the sequence between their germline boundaries is 15 bases long. The germline V gene (reference sequence) sets CDR1 to GTSNPN and CDR2 to SVGIG. Sequencing was carried out with an Illumina HiSeq 2000. TCR beta chain libraries were generated by multiplex PCR amplification. High-throughput sequencing was used to analyze the amplified TCR beta chain products. TCRdb took the public reads, trimmed them with fastp at Q25, ran MiXCR for clone calling and kept in-frame beta chains. Here each entry gathers all rows of one CDR3 protein and keeps the most common genes and DNA. This sample comprises about 140,000 distinct CDR3 sequences, approximately 30% of them detected only once. About 2.5% of the sample comes from the top ten.

The source of this sequence is a female donor with breast cancer. Some clones in this sample may be carry-over from other donors' samples. This sequence uses TRBV30 and TRBJ2-5, with the D gene too uncertain to name. Material for sequencing was axillary lymph node tissue. The DNA reads as follows: TGTGCCTGGAGCTCGGGCGGCGTGGGGACCCAGTACTTC. Its coded protein is CAWSSGGVGTQYF.